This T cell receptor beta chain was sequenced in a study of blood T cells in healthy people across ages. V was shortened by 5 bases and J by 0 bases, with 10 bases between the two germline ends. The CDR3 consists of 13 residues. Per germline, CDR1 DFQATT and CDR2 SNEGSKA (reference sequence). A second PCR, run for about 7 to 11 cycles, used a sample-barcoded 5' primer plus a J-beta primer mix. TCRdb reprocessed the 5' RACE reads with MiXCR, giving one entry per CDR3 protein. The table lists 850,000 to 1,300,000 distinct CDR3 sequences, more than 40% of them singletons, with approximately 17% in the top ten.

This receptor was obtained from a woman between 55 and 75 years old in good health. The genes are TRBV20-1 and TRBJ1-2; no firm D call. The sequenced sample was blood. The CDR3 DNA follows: TGCAGTGCTCATAAGACAACTAACTATGGCTACACCTTC. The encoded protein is CSAHKTTNYGYTF.